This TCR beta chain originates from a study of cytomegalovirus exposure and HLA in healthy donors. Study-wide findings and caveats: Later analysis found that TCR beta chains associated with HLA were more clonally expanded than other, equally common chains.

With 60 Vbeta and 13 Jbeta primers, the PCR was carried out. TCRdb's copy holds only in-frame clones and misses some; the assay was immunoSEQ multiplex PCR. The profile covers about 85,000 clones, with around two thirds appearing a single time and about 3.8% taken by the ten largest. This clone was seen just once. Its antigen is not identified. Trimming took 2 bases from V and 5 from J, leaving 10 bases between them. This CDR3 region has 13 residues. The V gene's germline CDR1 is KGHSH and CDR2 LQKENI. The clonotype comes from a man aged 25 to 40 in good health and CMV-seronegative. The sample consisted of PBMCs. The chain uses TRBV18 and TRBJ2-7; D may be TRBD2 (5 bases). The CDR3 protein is CASSPSGSDEQYF. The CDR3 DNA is TGTGCCAGCTCACCATCAGGTAGCGACGAGCAGTACTTC.